This T cell receptor (beta chain) appears in the sequencing data of a study of shared clonotypes between healthy human individuals. This CDR3 is built from 12 residues. CDR1 is GTSNPN and CDR2 is SVGIG in the germline V gene (reference sequence). Original processing methods: Filtering differed since immunoSEQ provided only junctions, with no quality scores. The table came from immunoSEQ multiplex PCR; TCRdb's copy has only in-frame clones and leaves some out. V and J calls and clone size are given by that table; D and trimming were obtained from the DNA. The top ten hold under 0.15% of the sample, which has around 2,000,000 clones, roughly 94% seen once.

The chain links TRBV30 to TRBJ2-7, with D perhaps matching TRBD2 (5 bases). The receptor was derived from a young man in good health. The specimen was naive CD4+ T cells sorted from blood. The subset was: CD45RA+ positively selected. The CDR3 coding sequence is TGTGCTTTCCGGGTTCGGGACTACGAGCAGTACTTC. Translation gives CAFRVRDYEQYF.